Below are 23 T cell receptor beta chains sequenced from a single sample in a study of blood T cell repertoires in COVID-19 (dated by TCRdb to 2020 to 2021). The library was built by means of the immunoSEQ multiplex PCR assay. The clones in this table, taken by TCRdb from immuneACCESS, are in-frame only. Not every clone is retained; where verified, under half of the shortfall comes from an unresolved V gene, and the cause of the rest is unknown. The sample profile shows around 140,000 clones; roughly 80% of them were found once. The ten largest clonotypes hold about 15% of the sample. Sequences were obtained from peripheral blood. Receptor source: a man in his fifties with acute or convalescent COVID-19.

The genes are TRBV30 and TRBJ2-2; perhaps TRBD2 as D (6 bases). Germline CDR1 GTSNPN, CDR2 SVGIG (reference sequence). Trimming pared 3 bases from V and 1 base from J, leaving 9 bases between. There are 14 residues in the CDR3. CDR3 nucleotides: TGTGCCTGGAGGGGGGGAGTGAACACCGGGGAGCTGTTTTTT. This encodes CAWRGGVNTGELFF.

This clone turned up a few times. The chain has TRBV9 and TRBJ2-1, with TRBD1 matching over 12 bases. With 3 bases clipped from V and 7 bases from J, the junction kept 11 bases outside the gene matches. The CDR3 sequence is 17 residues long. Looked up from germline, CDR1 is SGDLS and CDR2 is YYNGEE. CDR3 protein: CASSARGDRGPGNEQFF. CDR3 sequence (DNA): TGTGCCAGCAGCGCCCGGGGGGACAGGGGGCCAGGTAATGAGCAGTTCTTC. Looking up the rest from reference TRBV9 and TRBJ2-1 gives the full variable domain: DSGVTQTPKHLITATGQRVTLRCSPRSGDLSVYWYQQSLDQGLQFLIQYYNGEERAKGNILERFSAQQFPDLHSELNLSSLELGDSALYFCASSARGDRGPGNEQFFGPGTRLTVL.

The DNA for the CDR3 is TGTGCCAGCAGCACGCCGGGACAGATTAATTCACCCCTCCACTTT. This codes for CASSTPGQINSPLHF. The chain couples TRBV5-6 to TRBJ1-6; 7 bases are shared with TRBD1. Looked up from germline, CDR1 is SGHDT and CDR2 is YYEEEE. V trimming: 4 bases; J trimming: 6 bases; junction bases outside the gene matches: 7. This CDR3 region has 15 residues.

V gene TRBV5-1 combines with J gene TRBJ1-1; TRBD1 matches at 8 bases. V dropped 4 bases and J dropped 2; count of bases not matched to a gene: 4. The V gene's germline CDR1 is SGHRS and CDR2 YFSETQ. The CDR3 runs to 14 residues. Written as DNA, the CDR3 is TGCGCCAGCAGCCCAGACAGGGGTAACACTGAAGCTTTCTTT. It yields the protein CASSPDRGNTEAFF.

Written as DNA, the CDR3 is TGTGCCAGCAGCTTAGGTGGGAGCGGGGGCCTCAGCACAGATACGCAGTATTTT. Translation gives CASSLGGSGGLSTDTQYF. The chain is built from TRBV13 and TRBJ2-3; 8 bases are shared with TRBD2. The germline CDR1 and CDR2 sequences are PRHDT and FYEKMQ (reference sequence). CDR3 length: 18 amino acids. V shed 0 bases and J 0 bases; nucleotides not matched to a gene: 8.

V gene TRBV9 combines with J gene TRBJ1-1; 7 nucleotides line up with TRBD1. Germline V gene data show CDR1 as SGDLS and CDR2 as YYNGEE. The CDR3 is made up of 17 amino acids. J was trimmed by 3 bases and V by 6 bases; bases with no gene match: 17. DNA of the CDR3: TGTGCCAGCACCAAAGGGGACGAGGGGGCCGTGGACACTGAAGCTTTCTTT. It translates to CASTKGDEGAVDTEAFF.

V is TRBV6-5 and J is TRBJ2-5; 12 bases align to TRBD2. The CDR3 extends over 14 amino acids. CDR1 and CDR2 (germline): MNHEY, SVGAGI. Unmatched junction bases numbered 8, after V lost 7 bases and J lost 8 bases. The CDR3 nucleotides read TGTGCCAGCATCTTTTTGGGACTAGCGGGTACCCAGTACTTC. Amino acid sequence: CASIFLGLAGTQYF.

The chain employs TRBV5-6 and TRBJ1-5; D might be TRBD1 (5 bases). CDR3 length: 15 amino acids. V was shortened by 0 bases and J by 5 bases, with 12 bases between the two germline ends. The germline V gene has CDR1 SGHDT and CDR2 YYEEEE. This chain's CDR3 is CASSLGQGRDQPQHF. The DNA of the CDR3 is TGTGCCAGCAGCTTGGGGCAGGGCAGAGATCAGCCCCAGCATTTT.

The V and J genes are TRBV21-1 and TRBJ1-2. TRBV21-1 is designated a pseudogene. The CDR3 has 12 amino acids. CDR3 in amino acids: CASSKVPDGYTF. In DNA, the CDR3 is TGTGCCAGCAGCAAAGTTCCGGATGGCTACACCTTC.

The CDR3, as DNA: TGTGCCAGCTCACTACAACAGGGGACTGGAAACACCATATATTTT. Residues: CASSLQQGTGNTIYF. The chain is built from TRBV18 and TRBJ1-3, with 7 bases lining up with TRBD1. The junction had 5 bases not matched to a gene; V was cut back by 4 bases and J by 2 bases. This CDR3 has 15 amino acids. CDR1 and CDR2 (germline): KGHSH, LQKENI.

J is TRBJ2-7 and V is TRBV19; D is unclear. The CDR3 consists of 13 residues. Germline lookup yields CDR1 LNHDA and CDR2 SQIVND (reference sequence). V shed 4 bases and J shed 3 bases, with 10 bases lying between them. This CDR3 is CASSTTSDYEQYF. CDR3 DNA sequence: TGTGCCAGTAGTACGACTTCCGACTACGAGCAGTACTTC.

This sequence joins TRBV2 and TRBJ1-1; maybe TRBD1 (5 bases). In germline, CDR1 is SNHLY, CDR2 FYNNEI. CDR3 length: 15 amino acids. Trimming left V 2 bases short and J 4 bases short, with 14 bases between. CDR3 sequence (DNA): TGTGCCAGCAGTGAATTTATTGTTAGGGGCACTGAAGCTTTCTTT. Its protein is CASSEFIVRGTEAFF.

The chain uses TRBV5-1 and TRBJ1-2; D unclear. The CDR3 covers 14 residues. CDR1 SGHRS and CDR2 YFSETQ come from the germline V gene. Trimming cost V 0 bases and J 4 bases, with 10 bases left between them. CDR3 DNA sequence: TGCGCCAGCAGCTTGGACAGTGGAACCTATGGCTACACCTTC. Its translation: CASSLDSGTYGYTF.

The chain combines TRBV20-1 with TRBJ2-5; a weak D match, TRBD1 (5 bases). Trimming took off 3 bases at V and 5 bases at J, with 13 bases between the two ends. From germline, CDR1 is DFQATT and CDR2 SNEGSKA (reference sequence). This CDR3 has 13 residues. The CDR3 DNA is TGCAGTGCTAGTAAGGGGCTTGGGGAGACCCAGTACTTC. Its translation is CSASKGLGETQYF.

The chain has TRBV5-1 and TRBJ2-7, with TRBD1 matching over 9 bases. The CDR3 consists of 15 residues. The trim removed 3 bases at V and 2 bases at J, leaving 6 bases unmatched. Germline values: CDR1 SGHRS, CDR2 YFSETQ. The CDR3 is CASSSTQGAAYEQYF. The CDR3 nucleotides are TGCGCCAGCAGCTCGACACAGGGGGCCGCCTACGAGCAGTACTTC. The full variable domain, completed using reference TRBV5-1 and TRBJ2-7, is KAGVTQTPRYLIKTRGQQVTLSCSPISGHRSVSWYQQTPGQGLQFLFEYFSETQRNKGNFPGRFSGRQFSNSRSEMNVSTLELGDSALYLCASSSTQGAAYEQYFGPGTRLTVT.

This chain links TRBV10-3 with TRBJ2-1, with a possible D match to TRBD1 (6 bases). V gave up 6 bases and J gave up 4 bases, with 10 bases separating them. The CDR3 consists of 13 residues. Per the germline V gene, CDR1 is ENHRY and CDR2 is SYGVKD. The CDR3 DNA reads TGTGCCATCAGCGGGACACTATACAATGAGCAGTTCTTC. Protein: CAISGTLYNEQFF.

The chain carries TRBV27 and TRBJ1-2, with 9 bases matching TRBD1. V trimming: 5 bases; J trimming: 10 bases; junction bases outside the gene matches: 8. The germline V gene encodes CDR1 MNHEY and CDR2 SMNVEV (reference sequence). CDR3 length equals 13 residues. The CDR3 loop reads CASSHSGTGPYTF. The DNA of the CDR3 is TGTGCCAGCAGTCACTCCGGGACAGGGCCCTACACCTTC.

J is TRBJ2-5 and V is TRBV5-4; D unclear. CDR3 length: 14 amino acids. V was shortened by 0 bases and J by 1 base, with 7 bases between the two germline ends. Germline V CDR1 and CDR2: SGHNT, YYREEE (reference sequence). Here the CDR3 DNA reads TGTGCCAGCAGCTTGGCCAACACCCAAGAGACCCAGTACTTC. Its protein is CASSLANTQETQYF.

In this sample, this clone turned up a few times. The CDR3 loop is CASRSGTGLVTQYF. The DNA for the CDR3 is TGTGCCAGCAGGTCCGGGACAGGCCTGGTGACCCAGTACTTC. The chain joins TRBV7-9 to TRBJ2-5; 8 bases match TRBD1. The length of the CDR3 is 14 residues. V shed 6 bases, J shed 7 bases, and the junction held 10 bases outside the gene matches. Germline assignment: CDR1 SEHNR and CDR2 FQNEAQ (reference sequence).

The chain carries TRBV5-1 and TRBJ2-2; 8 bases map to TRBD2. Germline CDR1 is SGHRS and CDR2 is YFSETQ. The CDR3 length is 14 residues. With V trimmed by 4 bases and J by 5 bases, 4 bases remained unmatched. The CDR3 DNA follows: TGCGCCAGCAGCCGGGGACTAGTGACCGGGGAGCTGTTTTTT. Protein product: CASSRGLVTGELFF.

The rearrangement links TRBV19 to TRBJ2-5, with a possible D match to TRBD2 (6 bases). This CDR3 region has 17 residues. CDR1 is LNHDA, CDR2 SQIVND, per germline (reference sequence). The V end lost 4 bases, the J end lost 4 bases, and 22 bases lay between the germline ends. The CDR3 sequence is CASSTPTRRGFAETQYF. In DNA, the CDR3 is TGTGCCAGTAGTACCCCGACCCGGCGGGGCTTCGCAGAGACCCAGTACTTC.

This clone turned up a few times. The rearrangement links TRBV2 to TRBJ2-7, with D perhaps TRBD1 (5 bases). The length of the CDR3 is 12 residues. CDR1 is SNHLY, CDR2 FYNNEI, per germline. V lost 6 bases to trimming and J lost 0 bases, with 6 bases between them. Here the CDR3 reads CASRQDSYEQYF. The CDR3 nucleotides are TGTGCCAGCAGACAGGACTCCTACGAGCAGTACTTC.

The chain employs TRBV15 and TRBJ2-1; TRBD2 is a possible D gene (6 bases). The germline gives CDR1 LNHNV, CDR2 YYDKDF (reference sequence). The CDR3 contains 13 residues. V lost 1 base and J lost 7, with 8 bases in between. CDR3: CATSRGGGNEQFF. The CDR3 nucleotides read TGTGCCACCAGCAGAGGGGGAGGTAATGAGCAGTTCTTC.